These T cell receptor beta chains were read from a single sample in a study of cytomegalovirus exposure and HLA in healthy donors. Using immunoSEQ multiplex PCR, the repertoire was profiled, and TCRdb retains in-frame clones only, with some absent. The repertoire has roughly 140,000 clones, roughly 82% of them found once; the top ten carry 5.7%. Sample: PBMCs. All receptors derive from a young man in good health and CMV-seropositive. Both conserved end residues are trimmed from each CDR3.

cdr3_aa v_call
ASSLNVNSYEQY TRBV5-1
ASSRTSGGKSTDTQY TRBV7-2
ASRKAGPYNEQF TRBV19
ASSLRGLAGGRISYNEQF TRBV5-4
SSSPRLARHDEQF TRBV7-9
ASSQAQVGNTEAF TRBV4-1
ASTRLVGRTDTQY TRBV2
ASSLQTGQTYEQY TRBV7-2
ASSLGLAGGFQETQY TRBV7-8
ASGYRGILYNEQF TRBV5-4
ASSLGGDYTEAF TRBV5-8
ASSLGWLNTEAF TRBV5-1
ASSSPPGQF TRBV27
AWSVHRQAGGIYGYT TRBV30
ASSSQTYEQY TRBV6-6
ASSYSGQGARETQY TRBV6-5
ASSLGGGTGELF TRBV5-5
ASSEYWGGGLVRTVNTEAF TRBV19
ASTPPDSLATNEKLF TRBV7-9
ASLARRAGNTIY TRBV5-6
ASSLWGGGDYNEQF TRBV28
ASSRRDRANSQY TRBV5-4
ASSARTDNEKLF TRBV5-1
ASIYGGTGTAETQY TRBV28
ASSPPFGSDEQF TRBV18
ASSLGTSGRAYNEQF TRBV5-1
ASSERMGLAGFYEQY TRBV6-1
ASSLWASNYNEQF TRBV27
ASSLAGTSQETQY TRBV7-9